This paragraph covers one T cell receptor beta chain sequence. This clonotype showed up just a few times. Its antigen is not yet known. Qualities for individual bases were not recorded, and no much larger clone is one base off. The method was 5' RACE. Sequenced using an Illumina HiSeq 2500. A second PCR of about 6 to 11 cycles was run with a J-beta primer mix and a sample-barcoded 5' primer. Each TCR beta cDNA molecule received a unique molecular identifier from a template-switch 5' adaptor carrying 12 random nucleotides. At least 3 million CDR3-containing paired-end reads were obtained from each sample. First-strand cDNA synthesis was performed from all RNA using the Mint cDNA synthesis kit, with priming by a TRBC-specific oligonucleotide. All cDNA was treated with uracil-DNA glycosylase and then went through a first 18-cycle PCR with the universal primers M1SS and BC2_uni_R. Per the authors' processing: For normalization, 1 million high-quality reads, each with a distinct molecular identifier, were randomly selected from each sample. Instead of being binned into consensus sequences, reads with shared molecular identifiers were discarded. MiTCR, run with a Q25 quality threshold and the strictest error-elimination algorithm, handled CDR3 identification, clonotype clustering and error correction. A nonparametric unseen species model with Euler transformation was used to estimate a lower bound on total TCR beta diversity. TCRdb reprocessed the public reads (quality trimming at Q25 with fastp, clone calling with MiXCR) and kept in-frame beta chains. Records with the same CDR3 protein are collapsed into one entry carrying the most frequent genes and DNA. In this record, the V and J calls reflect TCRdb's handling and not the investigators' own analysis. Present in this sample are some 1.5 million distinct CDR3 sequences, 28% of which were seen just once. 7.7% of the sample comes from the top ten.

This specimen comes from a study of blood T cells in healthy people across ages (dated by TCRdb to about 2015). Context from the whole study: Template switching captured roughly one uniquely barcoded TCR beta cDNA molecule per two T cells in model experiments. Age-related changes in TCR beta repertoire diversity were measured in the study by deep sequencing normalized with unique cDNA molecular identifiers. Donors were grouped into four age groups: young (average roughly 15 years), middle-aged (about 38), aged (about 60) and long-lived (over 80). To avoid experimental bias, donors of different ages were spread randomly across the sequencing lanes. For two donors (one aged 18 to 30 and one aged 80 or older), the study analyzed two additional independent replicas of 1 million unique cDNA reads from the same blood draw. Study-wide findings and limitations: There was a strong correlation between observed TCR beta diversity and the percentage of naive T cells measured by flow cytometry. Observed TCR beta diversity per million T cells fell roughly linearly with age, and a significant reduction was already apparent by age roughly 41. Compared with the aged group, the long-lived group had more naive CD4+ T cells, fewer expanded clones and increased TCR diversity, a pattern suggesting age selection. Because the CMV infection status of the donors was unknown, age-related changes in expanded clonotypes may potentially have been confounded. Estimates of total diversity based on one million sequenced T cells were considered lower bounds and underestimates. Because profiling used bulk unsorted PBMCs, naive and antigen-experienced compartments could not be compared conclusively.

Systemically healthy Caucasian individuals from Russia, some 38 in total and aged about 6 to 100 years, were included as donors. Each donor gave roughly 9 milliliters of peripheral blood, drawn into EDTA-treated Vacutainer tubes. Ficoll-Paque density-gradient centrifugation was used to isolate PBMCs, with at least 6 million per sample. Trizol reagent was used to extract total RNA from the PBMCs, yielding at least 5 micrograms per sample. The percentages of naive CD45RAhigh/CD27high T cells were determined by flow cytometry on a PBMC aliquot from every donor. Sequences SGHTA (CDR1) and FQGNSA (CDR2) are obtained from the germline V gene. Including cysteine and phenylalanine, the CDR3 has 15 amino acids. Only the CDR3 DNA stays, 45 bases, in frame from base 1. V gives up 3 bases and J gives up 3 bases, and the segment between their germline ends measures 12 bases.

The receptor chain draws on TRBV7-2 and TRBJ1-5; the D gene identity is not certain. The TCR sequence derives from a woman in her 30s in good health. The specimen sequenced was blood. The nucleotides read TGTGCCAGCAGCTTCTCAGGACTTACCAATCAGCCCCAGCATTTT. Translation gives CASSFSGLTNQPQHF.